The clone carrying this T cell receptor beta chain was counted many times. The antigen is undetermined. This entry comes from a study of CD8+CD57+ T cells in acquired aplastic anemia. Study context: Sorted cells (CD4+ and CD8+) yielded DNA amounts that averaged about 3.4 ug.

From germline, CDR1 is LNHDA and CDR2 SQIVND (reference sequence). V lost 9 bases, J lost 4 bases, and 20 bases lay in between. The CDR3 loop spans 15 amino acids. The study's findings and limits: Simpson's diversity of CD8+ cells was not significantly different in patients compared with controls. Patients and controls shared twenty-nine CD8+ CDR3 sequences, highly expressed in patients.

It was genomic DNA that served as the template for profiling TCR beta VDJ and CDR3. TCRdb re-analysed the reads in MiXCR, keeping a single row per CDR3 protein. The sample has more than 100,000 distinct CDR3 sequences, more than 35% seen once. Sequencing was performed on sorted CD4+, CD8+, or CD8+CD57+ T cells (not recorded which) from PBMCs. The chain employs TRBV19 and TRBJ2-3; D ambiguous. This TCR was sampled from a human donor in good health, serving as a control. The CDR3 is CASHTFQVWADTQYF. CDR3 bases: TGTGCCAGCCATACCTTCCAAGTCTGGGCAGATACGCAGTATTTT.